This passage covers 13 T cell receptor beta chains from one sample sequenced in a study of breast tumors, draining lymph nodes, adjacent tissues. TCRdb reprocessed the multiplex PCR reads with MiXCR, giving one entry per CDR3 protein. The sample lists around 140,000 distinct CDR3 sequences, approximately 29% occurring once. Breast cancer patients provided tissue from their axillary draining lymph nodes. The sequencing input was axillary lymph node tissue. All receptors come from a female donor with breast cancer. Some clones in this sample may be carry-over from other donors' samples.

This clonotype came up many times. The chain is built from TRBV5-6 and TRBJ1-6, with 7 bases identical to TRBD1. The V gene's germline CDR1 is SGHDT and CDR2 YYEEEE. The J segment lost 7 bases and the V segment lost 2 bases, leaving 6 bases of the junction unmatched. The CDR3 is 15 amino acids. CDR3 loop: CASSFGTELNSPLHF. The CDR3 coding sequence is TGTGCCAGCAGCTTTGGGACAGAACTCAATTCACCCCTCCACTTT.

The CDR3 loop reads CASRLAGGPANEQFF. DNA of the CDR3: TGTGCCAGCCGACTAGCGGGGGGGCCGGCCAATGAGCAGTTCTTC. This rearrangement joins TRBV12-3 or TRBV12-4 to TRBJ2-1; 14 nucleotides agree with TRBD2. J gave up 6 bases and V 8 bases, and 6 bases lay outside the gene matches. The CDR3 totals 15 residues.

This chain links TRBV19 with TRBJ1-2; TRBD1 matches 8 bases. The CDR3 totals 15 residues. Germline V lookup: CDR1 LNHDA, CDR2 SQIVND (reference sequence). The V segment lost 5 bases and the J segment 8 bases; nucleotides outside the gene matches: 13. The CDR3 here is CASSSGQGRGDGYTF. The CDR3 DNA sequence: TGTGCCAGTAGTTCAGGACAGGGCAGGGGGGACGGCTACACCTTC.

This clonotype was detected many times. The genes are TRBV5-5 and TRBJ2-3; 9 bases match TRBD2. Trimming cost V 7 bases and J 3 bases; bases outside gene matches: 12. CDR1 and CDR2 (germline): SGHKS, YYEKEE (reference sequence). This CDR3 has 16 amino acids. CDR3: CASDTMSAGGTDTQYF. The CDR3 DNA sequence: TGTGCCAGCGATACGATGTCGGCGGGGGGGACAGATACGCAGTATTTT.

This clonotype was detected many times. The chain uses TRBV5-1 and TRBJ1-4, with D unclear. The length of the CDR3 is 15 residues. Germline CDR1 and CDR2: SGHRS and YFSETQ. V was shortened by 4 bases and J by 0 bases, with 10 bases between the two germline ends. In DNA form, the CDR3 reads TGCGCCAGCAGCCCTAGACCTACAACTAATGAAAAACTGTTTTTT. This gives the protein CASSPRPTTNEKLFF.

This clonotype was detected ten times or more. The CDR3 bases are TGTGCCAGCAGTCCCAAACCCGCCCAAGGAGAGATTGCTGGGGCCAACGTCCTGACTTTC. It specifies CASSPKPAQGEIAGANVLTF. The chain joins TRBV6-9 to TRBJ2-6, with D unclear. The ends were cut back, 5 bases at V and 2 bases at J, with 25 bases in the middle. Per the germline V gene, CDR1 is MNHGY and CDR2 is SVAAGI. The CDR3 runs 20 residues.

This clonotype was found many times. The chain is built from TRBV4-1 and TRBJ2-3; TRBD2 aligns across 12 bases. This CDR3 has 19 residues. Germline values: CDR1 MGHRA, CDR2 YSYEKL. The trim removed 8 bases at V and 2 bases at J, leaving 17 bases unmatched. Written as DNA, the CDR3 is TGCGCCAGCGCCCCGGAGCCTAGCGGGGGGGGGTGGATCACAGATACGCAGTATTTT. Translated: CASAPEPSGGGWITDTQYF.

This clonotype was recorded many times. Germline is not matched at one junction end, which may reflect a read error. The rearrangement uses TRBV6-6 and TRBJ1-4, with D perhaps TRBD1 (5 bases). Germline assignment: CDR1 MNHNY and CDR2 SVGAGI (reference sequence). The CDR3 contains 14 residues. The CDR3 DNA reads TGTACCAGCAGTTGGGGCAGGGCTAATGAAAAACTGTTTTTT. This encodes CTSSWGRANEKLFF.

This clonotype has ten or more counts. V gene TRBV6-5 combines with J gene TRBJ2-1; D remains ambiguous. This CDR3 spans 16 amino acids. Germline V CDR1 and CDR2: MNHEY, SVGAGI. Trimming removed 2 bases from V and 7 bases from J, with 18 bases in between. The CDR3 spells CASSYTHSLGPNEQFF. The DNA of the CDR3 is TGTGCCAGCAGTTACACCCACTCCCTTGGCCCGAATGAGCAGTTCTTC.

V is TRBV5-6 and J is TRBJ2-2; maybe TRBD1 (6 bases). V was cut by 4 bases and J by 4 bases, with 11 bases left in between. CDR1 and CDR2 from the germline V gene are SGHDT and YYEEEE. There are 14 residues in the CDR3. The CDR3 coding sequence is TGTGCCAGCAGCCGGACAGCGACCACCGGGGAGCTGTTTTTT. Translated, it gives CASSRTATTGELFF.

This clonotype was recorded many times. This chain connects TRBV2 to TRBJ1-5, with D possibly being TRBD1 (6 bases). V lost 5 bases and J lost 8, with 16 bases in between. The CDR3 length is 14 residues. Germline CDR1 is SNHLY and CDR2 is FYNNEI. CDR3 sequence reads: CASSLGGGREPQHF. The CDR3 DNA follows: TGTGCCAGCAGTCTGGGAGGGGGGCGGGAGCCCCAGCATTTT.

This clonotype was seen at least ten times. The chain recombines TRBV18 with TRBJ1-4, with D possibly TRBD1 on 5 matching bases. Germline CDR1 is KGHSH and CDR2 is LQKENI. Trimming cost V 3 bases and J 3 bases, with 14 bases left between them. The CDR3 contains 16 residues. In DNA, the CDR3 is TGTGCCAGCTCACCGCAGGGTCTTAAAGCTAATGAAAAACTGTTTTTT. This gives the protein CASSPQGLKANEKLFF.

This clonotype was recorded many times. This rearrangement joins TRBV12-3 or TRBV12-4 to TRBJ1-3; 9 bases align to TRBD1. Unmatched junction bases numbered 8, after V lost 6 bases and J lost 2 bases. The CDR3 runs 16 residues. In DNA form, the CDR3 reads TGTGCCAGCAGGGAGGGACAGGGAGGAACTGGAAACACCATATATTTT. Translation: CASREGQGGTGNTIYF.